This section outlines one T cell receptor beta chain sequence together with its context. These data originate in a study of T cell changes during pregnancy in multiple sclerosis. The CDR3 spans 16 residues. V gave up 4 bases and J gave up 0 bases, with 18 bases separating them. CDR1 and CDR2 (germline): GTSNPN, SVGIG (reference sequence). Clones were sequenced by immunoSEQ multiplex PCR, and TCRdb holds only the in-frame ones, with some missing. The sample records some 80,000 clones, roughly 96% being singletons. The sample was peripheral blood, taken in the second trimester of pregnancy. The V gene is TRBV30, the J gene TRBJ1-1; D is unresolved. This TCR derives from a female donor with multiple sclerosis, enrolled in a pregnancy study. The CDR3 region is CAWKRRQAEMNTEAFF. The CDR3 DNA sequence: TGTGCCTGGAAGAGACGGCAGGCTGAGATGAACACTGAAGCTTTCTTT.